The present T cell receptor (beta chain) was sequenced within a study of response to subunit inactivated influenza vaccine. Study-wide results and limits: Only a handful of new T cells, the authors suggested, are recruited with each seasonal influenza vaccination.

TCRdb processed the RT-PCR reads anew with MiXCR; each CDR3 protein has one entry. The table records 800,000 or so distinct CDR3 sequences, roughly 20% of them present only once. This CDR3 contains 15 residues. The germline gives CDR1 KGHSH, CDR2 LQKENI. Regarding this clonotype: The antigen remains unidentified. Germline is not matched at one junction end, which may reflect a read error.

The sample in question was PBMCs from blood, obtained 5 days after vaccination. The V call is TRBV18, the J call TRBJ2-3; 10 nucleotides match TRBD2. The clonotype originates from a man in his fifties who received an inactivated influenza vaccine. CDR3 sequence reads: CASSPPSGSRDAQYF. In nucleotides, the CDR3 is TGTGCCAGCTCCCCGCCTAGCGGGAGCCGAGATGCGCAGTATTTT. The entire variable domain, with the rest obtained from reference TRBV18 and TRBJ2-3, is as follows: NAGVMQNPRHLVRRRGQEARLRCSPMKGHSHVYWYRQLPEEGLKFMVYLQKENIIDESGMPKERFSAEFPKEGPSILRIQQVVRGDSAAYFCASSPPSGSRDAQYFGPGTRLTVL.